This T cell receptor (beta chain) was identified during a study of T cell responses to AZD1222 COVID-19 vaccine. The germline V and J ends were trimmed by 0 bases and 4 bases, with 16 bases remaining between them. The CDR3 has 16 residues. Germline loops: CDR1 SGHRS, CDR2 YFSETQ. A note on this clone: Its antigen is as yet unknown.

Sequenced by immunoSEQ multiplex PCR; TCRdb stores in-frame clones only, minus some. The profile covers more than 100,000 clones, with 92% appearing a single time and over 1.5% taken by the ten largest. Whole-study findings and limits: Clonal diversity may have been underestimated, and the donors were mostly white British, with more females than males. At baseline, seropositivity was found in only six or seven AZD1222 recipients.

Material: peripheral blood, obtained on day 0 of AZD1222 vaccination. This receptor was obtained from an adult in good health. V is TRBV5-1 and J is TRBJ1-1; tentatively, D is TRBD1 (5 bases). The CDR3 nucleotides read TGCGCCAGCAGCTTGGGTCTTGGGACGGCGGTCACTGAAGCTTTCTTT. Translation: CASSLGLGTAVTEAFF.